This passage covers 14 T cell receptor beta chains from one sample sequenced in a study of blood T cell repertoires in COVID-19. The table came from immunoSEQ multiplex PCR; TCRdb's copy has only in-frame clones and leaves some out. Found here are under 250,000 clones, about four fifths of them singletons; the top ten hold approximately 1.3%. The sequencing input was PBMCs or T cells enriched from blood (not recorded which). All receptors derive from a woman in her thirties or forties with acute COVID-19.

The rearrangement uses TRBV27 and TRBJ1-5; TRBD1 is a possible D gene (5 bases). Per the germline V gene, CDR1 is MNHEY and CDR2 is SMNVEV (reference sequence). V lost 3 bases and J lost 6, with 18 bases in between. This CDR3 has 16 residues. The CDR3 DNA reads as TGTGCCAGCAGTTTCTCGGGACTCCCATCAGGTCAGCCCCAGCATTTT. Its protein is CASSFSGLPSGQPQHF.

The CDR3 sequence is CASRVPGQGDEQYF. CDR3 nucleotides: TGCGCCAGCAGGGTCCCGGGACAGGGGGACGAGCAGTACTTC. This chain links TRBV5-1 with TRBJ2-7; 11 bases agree with TRBD1. Trimming took 5 bases from V and 5 from J; bases not matched to a gene: 6. CDR3 length: 14 amino acids. CDR1 is SGHRS and CDR2 is YFSETQ in the germline V gene.

This clone was recorded only once. Other DNA sequences within the sample encode an identical CDR3. The chain employs TRBV6-5 and TRBJ1-1; 7 nucleotides align to TRBD1. The junction had 7 bases not matched to a gene; V was cut back by 5 bases and J by 1 base. Looked up from germline, CDR1 is MNHEY and CDR2 is SVGAGI. This CDR3 contains 15 residues. Written as DNA, the CDR3 is TGTGCCAGCAGTCCCCGACAGGGAAGGAACACTGAAGCTTTCTTT. It translates to CASSPRQGRNTEAFF.

J is TRBJ2-2 and V is TRBV9; no clear D gene. V gave up 3 bases and J gave up 2 bases, with 11 bases separating them. Germline-derived CDR1 and CDR2 are SGDLS and YYNGEE. This CDR3 is 15 amino acids long. Written as DNA, the CDR3 is TGTGCCAGCAGCGATGAATCTAGAAACACCGGGGAGCTGTTTTTT. Protein product: CASSDESRNTGELFF.

The chain links TRBV20-1 to TRBJ2-2, with 11 bases lining up with TRBD2. CDR1 is DFQATT and CDR2 is SNEGSKA in the germline V gene (reference sequence). CDR3 length: 14 amino acids. V shed 3 bases and J 4 bases; nucleotides not matched to a gene: 1. CDR3 amino acids: CSASGLAGTGELFF. The CDR3, as DNA: TGCAGTGCTAGTGGACTAGCGGGCACCGGGGAGCTGTTTTTT.

The CDR3 DNA sequence: TGTGCCAGCAGCTCGACCGGGGGTTCACCCCTCCACTTT. It codes for CASSSTGGSPLHF. The chain has TRBV7-3 and TRBJ1-6; weak D call: TRBD1 (5 bases). CDR3 length: 13 residues. With 4 bases removed from V and 9 bases from J, the gap between germline ends came to 10 bases. From germline, CDR1 is SGHTA and CDR2 FQGTGA.

This chain connects TRBV7-3 to TRBJ2-3; 7 bases agree with TRBD2. CDR3 length: 13 amino acids. The ends lost 3 bases at V and 5 bases at J; junction bases unmatched: 2. Per germline, CDR1 SGHTA and CDR2 FQGTGA. The CDR3 region is CASSFSGGDTQYF. CDR3 in DNA: TGTGCCAGCAGCTTCTCGGGAGGAGATACGCAGTATTTT.

The chain is built from TRBV5-4 and TRBJ1-2; maybe TRBD1 (6 bases). The germline V and J ends were trimmed by 0 bases and 8 bases, with 8 bases remaining between them. Germline assignment: CDR1 SGHNT and CDR2 YYREEE (reference sequence). The CDR3 loop spans 12 amino acids. Written as DNA, the CDR3 is TGTGCCAGCAGCTTGGACAGGGAGGGCTACACCTTC. Amino acid sequence: CASSLDREGYTF.

V gene TRBV2 combines with J gene TRBJ1-1; 8 nucleotides line up with TRBD1. This CDR3 spans 15 amino acids. The ends lost 7 bases at V and 0 bases at J; junction bases unmatched: 7. Germline loops: CDR1 SNHLY, CDR2 FYNNEI. The CDR3 nucleotides are TGTGCCAGCATGCGGACAGGGACCCTGAACACTGAAGCTTTCTTT. This sequence encodes CASMRTGTLNTEAFF.

J is TRBJ1-2 and V is TRBV4-1; 10 positions agree with TRBD1. The CDR3 has 15 residues. Germline lookup yields CDR1 MGHRA and CDR2 YSYEKL. V shed 2 bases and J 7 bases; nucleotides not matched to a gene: 7. The chain's CDR3 is CASSQPRQGAIGYTF. DNA of the CDR3: TGCGCCAGCAGCCAACCTAGACAGGGGGCTATTGGCTACACCTTC.

The gene calls are TRBV19 and TRBJ2-1; D may be TRBD1 (6 bases). V dropped 5 bases and J dropped 5 bases, with 7 bases sitting between them. This CDR3 is 12 amino acids long. Per the germline V gene, CDR1 is LNHDA and CDR2 is SQIVND (reference sequence). DNA of the CDR3: TGTGCCAGTAGTTCAGGGGACAATGAGCAGTTCTTC. This gives the protein CASSSGDNEQFF.

V is TRBV18 and J is TRBJ2-2, with 11 bases that match TRBD1. J gave up 5 bases and V 2 bases, and 4 bases lay outside the gene matches. Per the germline V gene, CDR1 is KGHSH and CDR2 is LQKENI. CDR3 length: 16 amino acids. The CDR3 is CASSPTWDRGTGELFF. The CDR3 DNA reads TGTGCCAGCTCACCAACTTGGGACAGGGGGACCGGGGAGCTGTTTTTT.

In DNA form, the CDR3 reads TGTGCCAGCAGCCTCAGGGGAACCGGACAGCCCCAGCATTTT. As protein: CASSLRGTGQPQHF. The chain combines TRBV3-1 (or the pseudogene TRBV3-2) with TRBJ1-5, with D possibly TRBD1 on 6 matching bases. Looked up from germline, CDR1 is LGHDT and CDR2 is YNNKEL (reference sequence). The CDR3 loop spans 14 amino acids. V was pared by 4 bases and J by 7 bases, with 14 bases between.

This chain uses TRBV4-1 with TRBJ2-3; no firm D call. There are 15 residues in the CDR3. Germline CDR1 reads MGHRA; CDR2 reads YSYEKL. Trimming took off 6 bases at V and 4 bases at J, with 17 bases between the two ends. Here the CDR3 reads CASSPGHSSPDTQYF. DNA of the CDR3: TGCGCCAGCAGTCCCGGCCACAGCAGCCCAGATACGCAGTATTTT.